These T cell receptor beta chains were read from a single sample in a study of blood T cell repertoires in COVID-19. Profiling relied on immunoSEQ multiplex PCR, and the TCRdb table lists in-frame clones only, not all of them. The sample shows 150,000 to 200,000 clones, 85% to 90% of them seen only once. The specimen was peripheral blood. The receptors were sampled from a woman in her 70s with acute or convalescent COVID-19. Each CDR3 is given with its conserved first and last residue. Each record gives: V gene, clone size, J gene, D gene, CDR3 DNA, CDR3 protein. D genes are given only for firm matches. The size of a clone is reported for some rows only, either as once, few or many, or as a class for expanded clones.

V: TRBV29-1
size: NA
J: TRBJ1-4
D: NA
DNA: TGCAGCGTAGATGGGGGGTCTAATGAAAAACTGTTTTTT
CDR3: CSVDGGSNEKLFF

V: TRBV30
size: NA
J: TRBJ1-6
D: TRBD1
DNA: TGTGCCTGGAGTCTTCGACAGGGGAGTTCACCCCTCCACTTT
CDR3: CAWSLRQGSSPLHF

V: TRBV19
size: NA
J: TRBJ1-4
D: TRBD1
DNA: TGTGCCAGTAGTGGGACAGTTAATGAAAAACTGTTTTTT
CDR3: CASSGTVNEKLFF

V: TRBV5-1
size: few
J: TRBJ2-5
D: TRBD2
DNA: TGCGCCAGCAGCTGGGGAGGAGGCGGGGGAGAGACCCAGTACTTC
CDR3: CASSWGGGGGETQYF

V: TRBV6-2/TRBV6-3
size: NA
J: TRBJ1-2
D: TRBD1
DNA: TGTGCCAGCAGTTACTCGAGCTGGACAGGGAAGGACGGCTACACCTTC
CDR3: CASSYSSWTGKDGYTF

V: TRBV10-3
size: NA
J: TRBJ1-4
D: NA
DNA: TGTGCCATCAGCCCCGGGGGAACTAATGAAAAACTGTTTTTT
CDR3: CAISPGGTNEKLFF

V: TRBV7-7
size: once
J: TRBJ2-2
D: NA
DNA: TGTGCCAGCAGCGCCGGGACTCCGAACACCGGGGAGCTGTTTTTT
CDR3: CASSAGTPNTGELFF

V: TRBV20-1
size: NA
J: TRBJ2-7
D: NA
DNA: TGCAGTGCTAGTATTGCGGGGGCCGGCTACGAGCAGTACTTC
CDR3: CSASIAGAGYEQYF

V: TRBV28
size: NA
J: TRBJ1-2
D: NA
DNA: TGTGCCAGCAGTTCCCGGGAAACTTCAAACTATGGCTACACCTTC
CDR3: CASSSRETSNYGYTF

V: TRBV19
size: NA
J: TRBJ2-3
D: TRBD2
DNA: TGTGCCAGTAGTATGCCTAGCGGGAGAGGAAGCACAGATACGCAGTATTTT
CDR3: CASSMPSGRGSTDTQYF

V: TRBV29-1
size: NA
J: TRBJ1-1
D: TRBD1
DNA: TGCAGCGCCGTGGGACAGGGTGGCACTGAAGCTTTCTTT
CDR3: CSAVGQGGTEAFF

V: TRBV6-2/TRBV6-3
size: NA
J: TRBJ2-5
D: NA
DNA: TGTGCCAGCAGTTACGTGGCCCAAAAGGCGGGAGAGACCCAGTACTTC
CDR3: CASSYVAQKAGETQYF

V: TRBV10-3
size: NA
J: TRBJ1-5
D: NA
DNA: TGTGCCATCAGTGAAAAGGAGGAGGGACCGAATCAGCCCCAGCATTTT
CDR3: CAISEKEEGPNQPQHF

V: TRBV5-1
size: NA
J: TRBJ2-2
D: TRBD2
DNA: TGCGCCAGCAGCATAGGACTAGTGCATAACACCGGGGAGCTGTTTTTT
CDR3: CASSIGLVHNTGELFF

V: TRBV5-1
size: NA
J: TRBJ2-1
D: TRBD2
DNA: TGCGCCAGCGAGCCTAGCGGGGGCCCTCCCTACAATGAGCAGTTCTTC
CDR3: CASEPSGGPPYNEQFF

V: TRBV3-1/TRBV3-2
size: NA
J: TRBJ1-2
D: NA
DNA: TGTGCCAGCAGCCAAGAAACGAGAGACAGGCCTAACTATGGCTACACCTTC
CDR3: CASSQETRDRPNYGYTF

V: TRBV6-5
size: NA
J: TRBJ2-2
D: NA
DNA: TGTGCCACCTCGTTCTCAGGGAACACCGGGGAGCTGTTTTTT
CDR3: CATSFSGNTGELFF

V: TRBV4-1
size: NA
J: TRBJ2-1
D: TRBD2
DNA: TGCGCCAGCAGCCCCGGGACTAGCGGGAGGTATGAGCAGTTCTTC
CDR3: CASSPGTSGRYEQFF

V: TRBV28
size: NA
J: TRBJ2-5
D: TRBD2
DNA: TGTGCCAGCAGTCCGGACCGAAGCGGGGGCCGATACTTC
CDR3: CASSPDRSGGRYF

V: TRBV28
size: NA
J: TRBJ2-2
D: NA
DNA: TGTGCCAGCAGTAAACGAGTCACCGGGGAGCTGTTTTTT
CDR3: CASSKRVTGELFF

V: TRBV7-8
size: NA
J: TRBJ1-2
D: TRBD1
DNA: TGTGCCAGCAGCTTAAATACAGGGGACTATGGCTACACCTTC
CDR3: CASSLNTGDYGYTF

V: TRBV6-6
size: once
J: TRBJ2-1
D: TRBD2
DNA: TGTGCCAGCAGTCCACTATACAGCGGGACTAGCGGGAGAGTCTTAGGAAATGAGCAGTTCTTC
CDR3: CASSPLYSGTSGRVLGNEQFF

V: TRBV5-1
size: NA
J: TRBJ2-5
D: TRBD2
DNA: TGCGCCAGCAGCTTGTTAGCGGGGGGGCACCTTGGAGAGACCCAGTACTTC
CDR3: CASSLLAGGHLGETQYF

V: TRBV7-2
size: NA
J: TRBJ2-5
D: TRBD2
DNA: TGTGCCAGCAGCTTTACTAGCGGGAGGGGAGGTGAGACCCAGTACTTC
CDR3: CASSFTSGRGGETQYF

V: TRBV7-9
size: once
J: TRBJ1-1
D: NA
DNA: TGTGCCAGCAGCTTATTAGATAAAGAAGCTTTCTTT
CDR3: CASSLLDKEAFF

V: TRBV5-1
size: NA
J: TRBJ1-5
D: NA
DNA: TGCGCCAGCAGCCCCGGAGGGATAGGACAGCCCCAGCATTTT
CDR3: CASSPGGIGQPQHF

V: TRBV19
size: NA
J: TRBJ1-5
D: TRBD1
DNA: TGTGCCAGTAGTACTGTGACAGGGATTCGCAATCAGCCCCAGCATTTT
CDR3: CASSTVTGIRNQPQHF

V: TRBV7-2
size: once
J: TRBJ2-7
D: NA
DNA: TGTGCCAGCAGCTTTCTTGCGGCGGGACTGCCAACCGAGCAGTACTTC
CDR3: CASSFLAAGLPTEQYF

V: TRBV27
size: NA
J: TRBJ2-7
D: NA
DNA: TGTGCCAGCAGTATGCAAACAGGGCGTGAGCAGTACTTC
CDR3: CASSMQTGREQYF

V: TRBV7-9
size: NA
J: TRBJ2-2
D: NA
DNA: TGTGCCAGCAGCTTACGTGCAGGGGACGCGAACACCGGGGAGCTGTTTTTT
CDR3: CASSLRAGDANTGELFF

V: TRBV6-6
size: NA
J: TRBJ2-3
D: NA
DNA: TGTGCCAGCCTTCTGGGCAGGGTCACAGATACGCAGTATTTT
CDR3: CASLLGRVTDTQYF

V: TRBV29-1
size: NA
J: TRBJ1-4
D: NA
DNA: TGCAGCGTTGCCGACAGGCGGATTGAAAAACTGTTTTTT
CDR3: CSVADRRIEKLFF

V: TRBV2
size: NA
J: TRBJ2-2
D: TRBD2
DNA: TGTGCCAGCAGTGAGAGTCTAGCGGGCACCGGGGAGCTGTTTTTT
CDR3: CASSESLAGTGELFF

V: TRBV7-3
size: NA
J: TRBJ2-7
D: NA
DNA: TGTGCCAGCAGCCACAGGAGACCAACCTACGAGCAGTACTTC
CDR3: CASSHRRPTYEQYF

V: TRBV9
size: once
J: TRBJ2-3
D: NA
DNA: TGTGCCAGCAGCGTAGCAGACAGAAAGCAGTATTTT
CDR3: CASSVADRKQYF

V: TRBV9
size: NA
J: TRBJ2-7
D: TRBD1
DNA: TGTGCCAGCAGCACCCGGGACAGCGAGATGTACGAGCAGTACTTC
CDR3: CASSTRDSEMYEQYF

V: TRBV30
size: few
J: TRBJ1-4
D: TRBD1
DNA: TGTGCCTGGTACGACAGGGGTAATGAAAAACTGTTTTTT
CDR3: CAWYDRGNEKLFF

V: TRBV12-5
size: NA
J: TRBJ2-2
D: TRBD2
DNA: TGTGCTAGTGGTTTAGCGGGGGGCGGATATTCCGGGGAGCTGTTTTTT
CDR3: CASGLAGGGYSGELFF

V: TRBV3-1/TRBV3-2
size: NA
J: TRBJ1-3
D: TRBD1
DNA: TGTGCCAGCAGCCATCTTCGCCGACAGGGGGAGAGAAACACCATATATTTT
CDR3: CASSHLRRQGERNTIYF

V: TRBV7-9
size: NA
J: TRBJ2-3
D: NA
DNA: TGTGCCAGCAGCCTATACCGGGACACAACAGATACGCAGTATTTT
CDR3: CASSLYRDTTDTQYF

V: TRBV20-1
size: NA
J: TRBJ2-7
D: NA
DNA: TGCAGTGCTAGCATCAGGGAGCAGTACTTC
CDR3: CSASIREQYF